These 14 T cell receptor beta chains were all obtained from the same sample, sequenced in a study of sequential checkpoint blockade in melanoma. Method: immunoSEQ multiplex PCR; TCRdb's copy keeps in-frame clones and lacks some. The top ten hold about 6.4% of the sample, which has 10,000 to 15,000 clones, roughly a fifth seen once. Sample treatment: randomized to nivolumab then ipilimumab (arm A) or the reverse (arm B). The specimen was tumor tissue (inferred from file names), collected from a patient given nivolumab and ipilimumab in sequence. Source of these receptors: a human donor with melanoma.

V gene TRBV6-8 combines with J gene TRBJ2-7; D unclear. Per the germline V gene, CDR1 is MNHGY and CDR2 is SAAAGT. Between the trimmed V and J ends, which lost 8 bases and 0 bases, there was a span of 14 bases. The CDR3 runs to 14 residues. Written as DNA, the CDR3 is TGTGCCAGCCGGACCGGCATCTTCTCCTACGAGCAGTACTTC. This gives the protein CASRTGIFSYEQYF.

The rearrangement uses TRBV29-1 and TRBJ2-1, with unresolved D. V was trimmed by 3 bases and J by 0 bases, leaving 9 bases between them. There are 14 residues in the CDR3. The germline CDR1 and CDR2 sequences are SQVTM and ANQGSEA. The CDR3, as DNA: TGCAGCGTTGACGCCCAGGACTCCTACAATGAGCAGTTCTTC. Its protein product is CSVDAQDSYNEQFF.

This clone was seen repeatedly, ten times or more. This rearrangement joins TRBV9 to TRBJ1-1; D not certain. CDR3 length: 13 amino acids. V was trimmed by 4 bases and J by 10 bases, leaving 17 bases between them. The germline gives CDR1 SGDLS, CDR2 YYNGEE. The CDR3 loop is CASSPASGWGAFF. DNA of the CDR3: TGTGCCAGCAGCCCAGCCTCCGGGTGGGGAGCTTTCTTT.

The gene calls are TRBV5-1 and TRBJ2-1; 10 bases are a match to TRBD1. The V gene's germline CDR1 is SGHRS and CDR2 YFSETQ. V was clipped by 0 bases and J by 9 bases; unmatched bases: 3. The CDR3 is made up of 14 amino acids. CDR3 loop: CASSLVTGGREQFF. Written as DNA, the CDR3 is TGCGCCAGCAGCTTGGTGACAGGGGGCCGTGAGCAGTTCTTC.

The chain couples TRBV19 to TRBJ1-5; D gene unclear. Between the trimmed V and J ends, which lost 5 bases and 14 bases, there was a span of 22 bases. The CDR3 length is 14 residues. Germline V gene lookup returns CDR1 LNHDA and CDR2 SQIVND (reference sequence). The CDR3, as DNA: TGTGCCAGTAGTCAAAACAACGGGCGTACCCGGGAGCATTTT. Protein: CASSQNNGRTREHF.

The table lists this clone with many counts. This rearrangement joins TRBV23-1 to TRBJ1-1; D is perhaps TRBD1 (5 bases). TRBV23-1 is an ORF, with its function uncertain. This CDR3 spans 15 amino acids. Trimming stripped 6 bases from V and 1 base from J, with 15 bases between. CDR3 bases: TGCGCCAGCAGCTTAGTCGCAGGGACGAACACTGAAGCTTTCTTT. As protein: CASSLVAGTNTEAFF.

The CDR3 DNA reads as TGCGCCAGCAGCTTAGAACCCCCTCGCAATGAGCAGTTCTTC. Protein product: CASSLEPPRNEQFF. The chain carries TRBV5-1 and TRBJ2-1; D gene uncertain. There are 14 residues in the CDR3. V gave up 2 bases and J gave up 6 bases, with 12 bases separating them. Germline loops: CDR1 SGHRS, CDR2 YFSETQ.

The chain couples TRBV11-3 to TRBJ1-3, with TRBD1 as a possible D gene (5 bases). This CDR3 is 15 amino acids long. The V and J ends lost 3 bases and 8 bases respectively, with 17 bases between them. CDR1 SGHNT and CDR2 YENEEA come from the germline V gene. CDR3 residues: CASSLGVGPGDTIYF. Here the CDR3 DNA reads TGTGCCAGCAGCTTGGGGGTTGGCCCGGGGGACACCATATATTTT.

The rearrangement joins TRBV6-8 to TRBJ1-6; D remains ambiguous. CDR1 MNHGY and CDR2 SAAAGT come from the germline V gene. This CDR3 has 16 amino acids. The ends were cut back, 6 bases at V and 7 bases at J, with 19 bases in the middle. The CDR3 DNA follows: TGTGCCAGCAGCCGTTACCCGGGATCGGGGAATTCACCCCTCCACTTT. It yields the protein CASSRYPGSGNSPLHF.

This clone was seen a few times. The rearrangement joins TRBV10-3 to TRBJ2-2; no firm D call. Trimming cost V 1 base and J 7 bases, with 7 bases left between them. The length of the CDR3 is 13 residues. Germline CDR1 is ENHRY and CDR2 is SYGVKD. CDR3 bases: TGTGCCATCAGTGAGTTGGCAGGCGGGGAGCTGTTTTTT. Its protein is CAISELAGGELFF.

This clone is medium-sized in the sample. The chain employs TRBV12-2 and TRBJ2-6. TRBV12-2 is a listed pseudogene. The CDR3 spans 17 residues. The CDR3 coding sequence is TGTGCCGCCCTGGGGACGGACGTCCACTCTGGGGCCAACGTCCTGACTTTC. It is translated as CAALGTDVHSGANVLTF.

This clone was counted at least ten times. The chain has TRBV23-1 and TRBJ2-5; no reliable D call. TRBV23-1 is an open reading frame, and its role is uncertain. CDR3 length: 17 residues. Trimming removed 6 bases from V and 4 bases from J, with 24 bases in between. DNA of the CDR3: TGCGCCAGCAGCCAAGATTGGGCCACCGGCTTGGGAGAGACCCAGTACTTC. Its translation: CASSQDWATGLGETQYF.

This sequence joins TRBV10-2 and TRBJ1-5; unclear D gene. CDR3 length equals 13 residues. Germline CDR1 is WSHSY and CDR2 is SAAADI. Trimming shortened V by 7 bases and J by 2 bases, and 9 bases separated the two germline ends. Written as DNA, the CDR3 is TGCGCCAGCACCGGCATAGGCAATCAGCCCCAGCATTTT. It encodes CASTGIGNQPQHF.

For this clone: A junction boundary mismatches the germline segment, possibly from a read error. The CDR3 loop reads CASSLVRETEAFF. CDR3 in DNA: TGTGCTAGCAGCTTAGTCCGAGAGACTGAAGCTTTCTTT. The chain is built from TRBV7-2 and TRBJ1-1; D uncertain. Germline V gene sequence: CDR1 SGHTA, CDR2 FQGNSA. The CDR3 contains 13 residues.